What follows are 10 T cell receptor beta chains derived from one specimen sequenced in a study of cytomegalovirus exposure and HLA in healthy donors. The PCR had 60 Vbeta and 13 Jbeta primers. Sequencing used immunoSEQ multiplex PCR; TCRdb keeps in-frame clones, though not all of them. The sample has roughly 120,000 clones, more than 60% seen once; the top ten hold about 12%. Source material: PBMCs. The receptor set was obtained from an older woman in good health and CMV-seropositive.

This clone showed up just a few times. This sequence joins TRBV27 and TRBJ2-1; D uncertain. This CDR3 contains 14 residues. The germline gives CDR1 MNHEY, CDR2 SMNVEV (reference sequence). V was pared by 2 bases and J by 13 bases, with 18 bases between. CDR3 residues: CASSLGATGFEQFF. CDR3 nucleotides: TGTGCCAGCAGTTTAGGAGCCACGGGTTTTGAACAGTTCTTC.

The chain employs TRBV7-2 and TRBJ1-5; TRBD1 might be the D (5 bases). Germline lookup yields CDR1 SGHTA and CDR2 FQGNSA. The CDR3 contains 18 residues. With 1 base removed from V and 0 bases from J, the gap between germline ends came to 16 bases. The CDR3 here is CASSLVVSQGDSNQPQHF. DNA of the CDR3: TGTGCCAGCAGCTTAGTTGTTTCTCAGGGCGATAGCAATCAGCCCCAGCATTTT.

The chain's CDR3 is CASSPRERGGAKTQYF. The CDR3 nucleotides read TGTGCCAGCTCACCACGCGAACGGGGGGGTGCGAAGACCCAGTACTTC. The V call is TRBV18, the J call TRBJ2-5; 8 nucleotides align to TRBD2. Germline V gene lookup returns CDR1 KGHSH and CDR2 LQKENI. Trimming cost V 1 base and J 6 bases; bases outside gene matches: 10. The CDR3 loop spans 16 amino acids.

On this clone itself: Other DNA sequences in the sample encode the same CDR3. The genes are TRBV29-1 and TRBJ1-1; D perhaps matches TRBD1 (5 bases). Trimming removed 7 bases at V and 2 bases at J, with 11 bases between. The germline CDR1 and CDR2 sequences are SQVTM and ANQGSEA. The length of the CDR3 is 12 residues. The CDR3 DNA reads as TGCAGCGCCTTGGACATAAACACTGAAGCTTTCTTT. Its protein product is CSALDINTEAFF.

To note about this clone: Just one base apart from a much larger clone, this may be a read error. The sample holds other DNA sequences that translate to the same CDR3. The rearrangement uses TRBV5-1 and TRBJ1-2; the D gene is possibly TRBD1 (6 bases). The CDR3 covers 13 residues. Germline V CDR1 and CDR2: SGHRS, YFSETQ. The V end lost 3 bases, the J end lost 4 bases, and 10 bases lay between the germline ends. This CDR3 is CASSSGQRYGYTF. The CDR3, as DNA: TGCGCCAGCAGCTCTGGACAGCGCTATGGCTACACCTTC.

V and J are TRBV5-4 and TRBJ1-1; 9 bases map to TRBD1. The length of the CDR3 is 15 residues. Germline-derived CDR1 and CDR2 are SGHNT and YYREEE (reference sequence). The V segment lost 0 bases and the J segment 10 bases; nucleotides outside the gene matches: 10. CDR3 region: CASSLVQGAPNPAFF. The CDR3 DNA reads TGTGCCAGCAGCTTGGTACAGGGGGCACCCAATCCAGCTTTCTTT. Using reference TRBV5-4 and TRBJ1-1 for the parts outside the CDR3, the full variable domain is ETGVTQSPTHLIKTRGQQVTLRCSSQSGHNTVSWYQQALGQGPQFIFQYYREEENGRGNFPPRFSGLQFPNYSSELNVNALELDDSALYLCASSLVQGAPNPAFFGQGTRLTVV.

V is TRBV7-2 and J is TRBJ1-1, with D uncertain. This CDR3 has 13 amino acids. From germline, CDR1 is SGHTA and CDR2 FQGNSA. Trimming cost V 6 bases and J 8 bases, with 16 bases left between them. CDR3 DNA: TGTGCCAGCAGTCAAGTGGCGGCTTGGGAAGCTTTCTTT. Residues: CASSQVAAWEAFF.

The gene calls are TRBV15 and TRBJ1-2; TRBD1 matches 9 bases. The CDR3 is made up of 19 amino acids. Per the germline V gene, CDR1 is LNHNV and CDR2 is YYDKDF (reference sequence). V lost 4 bases to trimming and J lost 2 bases; unmatched junction nucleotides: 17. The CDR3 protein is CATSTSLGDREGVNYGYTF. Here the CDR3 DNA reads TGTGCCACCAGCACATCCCTAGGGGACAGGGAGGGTGTCAACTATGGCTACACCTTC.

The rearrangement uses TRBV4-2 and TRBJ2-2; 8 positions agree with TRBD1. The length of the CDR3 is 16 residues. Trimming took 3 bases from V and 1 from J; bases not matched to a gene: 4. Per the germline V gene, CDR1 is LGHNA and CDR2 is YNFKEQ. The chain's CDR3 is CASSQTGTGNTGELFF. The DNA of the CDR3 is TGTGCCAGCAGCCAGACCGGGACAGGGAACACCGGGGAGCTGTTTTTT.

V and J are TRBV19 and TRBJ2-7; 11 nucleotides line up with TRBD1. The length of the CDR3 is 13 residues. Trimming cost V 8 bases and J 5 bases; bases outside gene matches: 5. CDR1 LNHDA and CDR2 SQIVND come from the germline V gene (reference sequence). CDR3 bases: TGTGCCAGTGCAGGACAGGGGGCTAACGAGCAGTACTTC. This codes for CASAGQGANEQYF.